This TCR beta chain appears in the sequencing data of a study of blood T cell repertoires in COVID-19. Study details: Italy, Spain and the United States were the sources of the convalescent and acute COVID-19 samples.

The CDR3 runs 13 residues. Germline CDR1 WNHNN, CDR2 SYGVQD (reference sequence). With V trimmed by 0 bases and J by 7 bases, 3 bases remained unmatched. Recruits, aged roughly 18 to 100 years, lived in approximately 26 US areas. Categorization into cohorts depended on clinical history that participants reported. The assay was immunoSEQ multiplex PCR, and TCRdb's table has in-frame clones only and misses some. The sample includes 250,000 to 300,000 clones, more than 75% seen only once; the top ten take about 16%. What was sequenced was PBMCs or T cells enriched from blood (not recorded which). The genes are TRBV10-1 and TRBJ2-7; 7 bases are shared with TRBD2. The source is a man aged 18 to 30 who had recovered from COVID-19. This CDR3 reads CASSESSGVEQYF. CDR3 DNA: TGCGCCAGCAGTGAGTCGAGCGGGGTTGAGCAGTACTTC.